This TCR beta chain originates from a study of blood T cell repertoires in COVID-19. Germline CDR1 and CDR2: MNHEY and SVGAGI. V shed 6 bases and J 0 bases; nucleotides not matched to a gene: 4. CDR3 length equals 15 residues. Method: immunoSEQ multiplex PCR; TCRdb's copy keeps in-frame clones and lacks some. The repertoire holds around 300,000 clones, with 65% to 90% as singletons. This sequence joins TRBV6-5 and TRBJ2-2; 7 nucleotides match TRBD1. Sequenced material: peripheral blood. This TCR was recovered from a human donor in a cohort sampled during active COVID-19. The CDR3 spells CASRTGTANTGELFF. CDR3 DNA sequence: TGTGCCAGCAGGACCGGGACAGCGAACACCGGGGAGCTGTTTTTT.